Each of the 9 T cell receptor beta chains below was sequenced from the same sample in a study of T cells in Graves' hyperthyroidism and ophthalmopathy. Amplification yielded TCR beta CDR3 regions, with RNA transcripts as the source. When the TCR CDR3 underwent first-round RT-PCR, the HTBI primer set was used. MiXCR was run by TCRdb on the multiplex PCR reads, yielding one entry per CDR3 protein. Among about 720,000 distinct CDR3 sequences, 16% were seen once, and the ten largest hold approximately 8%. Material: blood. The receptors shown here come from a young man with Graves' hyperthyroidism.

In this sample, this clonotype turned up a few times. The chain carries TRBV19 and TRBJ2-3; 9 bases align to TRBD2. Looked up from germline, CDR1 is LNHDA and CDR2 is SQIVND (reference sequence). CDR3 length: 16 amino acids. The V segment lost 3 bases and the J segment 0 bases; nucleotides outside the gene matches: 4. Here the CDR3 reads CASSIGLAISTDTQYF. The DNA for the CDR3 is TGTGCCAGTAGTATTGGACTAGCGATTAGCACAGATACGCAGTATTTT.

In its sample, this clonotype was seen many times. V gene TRBV20-1 combines with J gene TRBJ2-7; D uncertain. The germline V and J ends were trimmed by 0 bases and 3 bases, with 6 bases remaining between them. Germline V gives CDR1 DFQATT, CDR2 SNEGSKA (reference sequence). This CDR3 region has 12 residues. CDR3 bases: TGCAGTGCTAGAGATGATAGCTACGAGCAGTACTTC. As protein: CSARDDSYEQYF.

This clonotype was detected many times. V and J are TRBV12-3 or TRBV12-4 and TRBJ2-1, with TRBD2 identical over 9 bases. V shed 3 bases, J shed 8 bases, and the junction held 14 bases outside the gene matches. The CDR3 contains 17 residues. The CDR3 spells CASSLRVAGVLLHEQFF. CDR3 coding DNA: TGTGCCAGCAGTTTGAGGGTAGCGGGAGTTTTACTCCATGAGCAGTTCTTC.

The chain is built from TRBV4-3 and TRBJ2-5; D remains ambiguous. CDR1 is LGHNA, CDR2 YSLEER, per germline. V lost 0 bases, J lost 5 bases, and 13 bases lay in between. This CDR3 has 15 amino acids. DNA of the CDR3: TGCGCCAGCAGCCAAGATTCAGCCGGGCCCGAGACCCAGTACTTC. Encoded protein: CASSQDSAGPETQYF.

In its sample, this clonotype was seen many times. V gene TRBV28 combines with J gene TRBJ1-4, with D perhaps TRBD1 (6 bases). Trimming stripped 6 bases from V and 8 bases from J, with 19 bases between. The germline V gene has CDR1 MDHEN and CDR2 SYDVKM. CDR3 size: 15 residues. CDR3 amino acids: CASRSVGGVEEKLFF. The CDR3 region has the DNA TGTGCCAGCAGGTCCGTGGGGGGCGTGGAGGAAAAACTGTTTTTT.

In this sample, this clonotype turned up many times. J is TRBJ2-7 and V is TRBV30, with D possibly TRBD2 on 6 matching bases. Trimming removed 2 bases at V and 2 bases at J, with 16 bases between. This CDR3 has 15 residues. CDR1 and CDR2 from the germline V gene are GTSNPN and SVGIG (reference sequence). The CDR3 DNA follows: TGTGCCTGGAGTTATGGAGGGTCGGCCACCTACGAGCAGTACTTC. Translated: CAWSYGGSATYEQYF.

This clonotype was detected ten times or more. The genes are TRBV30 and TRBJ2-2; D gene unclear. Germline loops: CDR1 GTSNPN, CDR2 SVGIG (reference sequence). V was trimmed by 0 bases and J by 3 bases, leaving 11 bases between them. This CDR3 has 15 residues. The CDR3 DNA is TGTGCCTGGAGTGTACTAATAGACGACACCGGGGAGCTGTTTTTT. Translating it yields CAWSVLIDDTGELFF.

This chain uses TRBV20-1 with TRBJ1-5, with 8 bases lining up with TRBD1. This CDR3 spans 14 amino acids. The germline V gene has CDR1 DFQATT and CDR2 SNEGSKA (reference sequence). V lost 4 bases and J lost 1; bases outside the gene matches: 3. The CDR3 DNA reads as TGCAGTGCTACCGGACAGGGAAGCAATCAGCCCCAGCATTTT. As protein: CSATGQGSNQPQHF.

Notes on this clonotype: Lacking the conserved final phenylalanine or tryptophan, this CDR3 likely reflects a read error. The chain joins TRBV6-2 or TRBV6-3 to TRBJ1-1; 9 bases are a match to TRBD1. CDR3 length equals 14 residues. The junction had 1 base not matched to a gene; V was cut back by 4 bases and J by 1 base. Per germline, CDR1 MNHEY and CDR2 SVGEGT. The CDR3 here is CASSWDRANTEAFL. The CDR3 DNA reads as TGTGCCAGCAGTTGGGACAGGGCGAACACTGAAGCTTTCCTT.